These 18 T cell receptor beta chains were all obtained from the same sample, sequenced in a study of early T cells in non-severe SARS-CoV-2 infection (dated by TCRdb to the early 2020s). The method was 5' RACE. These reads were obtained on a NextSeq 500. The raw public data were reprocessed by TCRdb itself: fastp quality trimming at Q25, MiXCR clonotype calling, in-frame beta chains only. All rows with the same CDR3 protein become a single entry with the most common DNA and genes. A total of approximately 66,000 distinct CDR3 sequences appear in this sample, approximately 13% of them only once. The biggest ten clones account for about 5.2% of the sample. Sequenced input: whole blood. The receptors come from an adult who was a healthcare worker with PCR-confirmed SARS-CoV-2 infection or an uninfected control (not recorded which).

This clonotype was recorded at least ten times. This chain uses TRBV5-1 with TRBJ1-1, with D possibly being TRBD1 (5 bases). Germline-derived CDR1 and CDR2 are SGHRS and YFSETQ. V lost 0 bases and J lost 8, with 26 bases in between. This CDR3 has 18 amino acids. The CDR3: CASSLAMAGRLRVSEAFF. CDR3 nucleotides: TGCGCCAGCAGCTTGGCCATGGCAGGGAGGCTTCGAGTGAGCGAAGCTTTCTTT.

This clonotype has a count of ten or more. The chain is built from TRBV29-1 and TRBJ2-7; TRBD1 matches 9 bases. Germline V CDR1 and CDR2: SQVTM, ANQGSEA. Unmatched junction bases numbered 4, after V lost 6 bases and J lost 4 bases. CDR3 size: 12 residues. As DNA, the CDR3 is TGCAGCGTCAGAGGACAGGGGTACGAGCAGTACTTC. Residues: CSVRGQGYEQYF.

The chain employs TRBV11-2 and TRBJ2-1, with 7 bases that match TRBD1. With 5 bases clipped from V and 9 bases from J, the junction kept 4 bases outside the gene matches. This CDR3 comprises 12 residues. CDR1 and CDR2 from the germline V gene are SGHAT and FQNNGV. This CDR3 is CASSRGGGEQFF. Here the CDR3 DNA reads TGTGCCAGCAGCCGAGGGGGCGGTGAGCAGTTCTTC.

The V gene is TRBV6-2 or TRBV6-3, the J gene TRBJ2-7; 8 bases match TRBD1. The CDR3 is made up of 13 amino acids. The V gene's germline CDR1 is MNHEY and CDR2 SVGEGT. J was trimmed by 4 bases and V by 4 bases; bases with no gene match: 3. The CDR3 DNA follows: TGTGCCAGCAGTTCGCGGACAGGGTACGAGCAGTACTTC. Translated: CASSSRTGYEQYF.

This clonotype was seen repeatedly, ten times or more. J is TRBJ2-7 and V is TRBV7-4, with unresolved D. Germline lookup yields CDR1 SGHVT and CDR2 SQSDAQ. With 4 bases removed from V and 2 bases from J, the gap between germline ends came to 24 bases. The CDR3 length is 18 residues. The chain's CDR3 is CASSSNHRNSRPPYEQYF. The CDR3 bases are TGTGCCAGCAGCTCCAATCATCGTAACAGCCGACCCCCCTACGAGCAGTACTTC.

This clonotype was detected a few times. CDR3 sequence (DNA): TGCGCCAGCAGCTTCGGACTAGCGGGGGGCCGCCACACAGATACGCAGTATTTT. It encodes CASSFGLAGGRHTDTQYF. This sequence joins TRBV5-1 and TRBJ2-3, with 14 bases aligning to TRBD2. This CDR3 is built from 18 residues. The germline gives CDR1 SGHRS, CDR2 YFSETQ. The ends lost 2 bases at V and 2 bases at J; junction bases unmatched: 7.

DNA for the CDR3: TGTGCCAGCAGCGTAGCCCAGACCGGAAGCTACAATGAGCAGTTCTTC. Amino acids: CASSVAQTGSYNEQFF. The chain is built from TRBV9 and TRBJ2-1; no reliable D call. CDR1 and CDR2 from the germline V gene are SGDLS and YYNGEE. Trimming pared 0 bases from V and 3 bases from J, leaving 13 bases between. The CDR3 spans 16 residues.

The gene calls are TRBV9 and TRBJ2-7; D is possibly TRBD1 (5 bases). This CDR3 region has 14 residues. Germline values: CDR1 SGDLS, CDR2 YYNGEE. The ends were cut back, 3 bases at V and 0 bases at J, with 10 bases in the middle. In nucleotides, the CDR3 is TGTGCCAGCAGCGCCAGGGTCTCCTCCTACGAGCAGTACTTC. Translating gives CASSARVSSYEQYF.

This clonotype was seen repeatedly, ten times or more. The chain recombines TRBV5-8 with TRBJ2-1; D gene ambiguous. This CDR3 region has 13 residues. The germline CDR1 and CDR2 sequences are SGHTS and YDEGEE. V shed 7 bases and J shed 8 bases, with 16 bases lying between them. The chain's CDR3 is CASAFPSFHEQFF. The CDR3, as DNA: TGTGCCAGCGCCTTCCCCAGCTTTCATGAGCAGTTCTTC.

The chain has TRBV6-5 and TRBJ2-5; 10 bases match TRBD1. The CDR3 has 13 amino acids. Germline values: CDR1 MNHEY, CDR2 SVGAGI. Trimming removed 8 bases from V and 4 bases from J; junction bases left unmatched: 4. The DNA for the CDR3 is TGTGCCAGCTCAAGGGACAGGGGAGAGACCCAGTACTTC. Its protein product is CASSRDRGETQYF.

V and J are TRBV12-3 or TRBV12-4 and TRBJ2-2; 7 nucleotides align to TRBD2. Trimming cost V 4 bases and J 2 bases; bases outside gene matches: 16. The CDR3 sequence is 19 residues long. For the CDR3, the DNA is TGTGCCAGCAGTTCAAGTAGAACAACGGCTAGCGGAAACACCGGGGAGCTGTTTTTT. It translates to CASSSSRTTASGNTGELFF.

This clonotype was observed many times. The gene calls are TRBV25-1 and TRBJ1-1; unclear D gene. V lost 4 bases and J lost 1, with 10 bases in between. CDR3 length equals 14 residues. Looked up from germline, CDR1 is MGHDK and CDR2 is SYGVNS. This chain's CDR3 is CASSAPGKNTEAFF. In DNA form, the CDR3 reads TGTGCCAGCAGTGCCCCGGGAAAGAACACTGAAGCTTTCTTT.

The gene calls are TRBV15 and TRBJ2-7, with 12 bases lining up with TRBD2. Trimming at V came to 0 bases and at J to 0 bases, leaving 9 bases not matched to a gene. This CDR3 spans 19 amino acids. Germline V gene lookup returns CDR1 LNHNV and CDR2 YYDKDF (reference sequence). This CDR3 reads CATSRDLASGRALSYEQYF. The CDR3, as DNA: TGTGCCACCAGCAGAGATTTGGCTAGCGGGAGGGCCCTCTCCTACGAGCAGTACTTC.

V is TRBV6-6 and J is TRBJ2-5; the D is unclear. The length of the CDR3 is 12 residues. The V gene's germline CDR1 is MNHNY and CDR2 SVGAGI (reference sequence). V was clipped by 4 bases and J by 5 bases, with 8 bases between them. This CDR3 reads CASSFPTETQYF. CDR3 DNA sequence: TGTGCCAGCAGTTTCCCGACGGAGACCCAGTACTTC.

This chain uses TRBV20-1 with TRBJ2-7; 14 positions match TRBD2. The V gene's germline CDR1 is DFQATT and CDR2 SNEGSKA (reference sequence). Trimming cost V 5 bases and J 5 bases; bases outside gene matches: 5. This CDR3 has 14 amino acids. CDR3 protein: CSASGLAGADEQYF. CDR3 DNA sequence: TGCAGTGCTTCGGGACTAGCGGGAGCGGACGAGCAGTACTTC.

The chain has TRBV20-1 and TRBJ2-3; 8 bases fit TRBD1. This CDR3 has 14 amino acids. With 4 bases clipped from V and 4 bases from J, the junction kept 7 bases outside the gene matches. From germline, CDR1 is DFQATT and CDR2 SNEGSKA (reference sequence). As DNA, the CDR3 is TGCAGTGCTATCCAGGGGGCTCGATCAGATACGCAGTATTTT. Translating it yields CSAIQGARSDTQYF.

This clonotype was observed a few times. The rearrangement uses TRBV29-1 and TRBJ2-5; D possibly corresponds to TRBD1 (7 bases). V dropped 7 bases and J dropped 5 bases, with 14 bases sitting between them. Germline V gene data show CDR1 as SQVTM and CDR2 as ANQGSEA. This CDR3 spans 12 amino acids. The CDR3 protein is CSGYRGGETQYF. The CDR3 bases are TGCAGCGGCTACAGGGGAGGCGAGACCCAGTACTTC. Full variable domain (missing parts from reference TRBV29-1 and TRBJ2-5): SAVISQKPSRDICQRGTSLTIQCQVDSQVTMMFWYRQQPGQSLTLIATANQGSEATYESGFVIDKFPISRPNLTFSTLTVSNMSPEDSSIYLCSGYRGGETQYFGPGTRLLVL.

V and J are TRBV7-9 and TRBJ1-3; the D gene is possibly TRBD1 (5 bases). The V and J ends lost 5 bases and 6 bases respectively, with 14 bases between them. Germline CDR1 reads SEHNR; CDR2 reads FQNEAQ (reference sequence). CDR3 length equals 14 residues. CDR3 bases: TGTGCCAGCAGCCTATATGGGACCGCAAACACCATATATTTT. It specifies CASSLYGTANTIYF.